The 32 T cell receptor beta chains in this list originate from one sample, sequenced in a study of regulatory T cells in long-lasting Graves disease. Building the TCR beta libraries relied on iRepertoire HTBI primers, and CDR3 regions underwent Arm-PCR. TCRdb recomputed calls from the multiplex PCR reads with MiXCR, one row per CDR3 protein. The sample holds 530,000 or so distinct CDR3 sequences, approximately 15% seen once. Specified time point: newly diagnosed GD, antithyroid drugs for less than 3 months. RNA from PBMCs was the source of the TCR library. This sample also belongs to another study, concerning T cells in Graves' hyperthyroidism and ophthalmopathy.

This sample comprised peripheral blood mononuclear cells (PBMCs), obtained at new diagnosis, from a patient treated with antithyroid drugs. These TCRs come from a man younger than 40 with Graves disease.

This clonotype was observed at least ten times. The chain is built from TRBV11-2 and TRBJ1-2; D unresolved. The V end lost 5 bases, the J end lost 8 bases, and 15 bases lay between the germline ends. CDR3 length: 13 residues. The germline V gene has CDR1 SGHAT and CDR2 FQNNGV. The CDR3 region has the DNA TGTGCCAGCAGCCTTACAGAGTTGGAGGGCTACACCTTC. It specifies CASSLTELEGYTF.

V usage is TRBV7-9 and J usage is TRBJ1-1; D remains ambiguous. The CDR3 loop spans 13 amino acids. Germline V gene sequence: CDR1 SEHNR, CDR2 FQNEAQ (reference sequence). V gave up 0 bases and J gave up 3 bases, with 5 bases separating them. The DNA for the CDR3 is TGTGCCAGCAGCTTAGCCCTAGACACTGAAGCTTTCTTT. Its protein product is CASSLALDTEAFF.

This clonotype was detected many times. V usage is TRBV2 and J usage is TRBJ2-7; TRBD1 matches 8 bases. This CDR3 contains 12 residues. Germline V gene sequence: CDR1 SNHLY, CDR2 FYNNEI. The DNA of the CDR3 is TGTACCACCAGGACAGGGCCCTACGAGCAGTACTTC. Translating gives CTTRTGPYEQYF.

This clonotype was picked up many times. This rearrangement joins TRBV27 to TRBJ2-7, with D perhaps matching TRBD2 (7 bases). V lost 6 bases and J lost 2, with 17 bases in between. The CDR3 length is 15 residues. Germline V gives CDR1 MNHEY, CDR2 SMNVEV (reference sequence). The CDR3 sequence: CASSLTQGGTYEQYF. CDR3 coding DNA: TGTGCCAGCAGCTTGACACAGGGAGGGACCTACGAGCAGTACTTC.

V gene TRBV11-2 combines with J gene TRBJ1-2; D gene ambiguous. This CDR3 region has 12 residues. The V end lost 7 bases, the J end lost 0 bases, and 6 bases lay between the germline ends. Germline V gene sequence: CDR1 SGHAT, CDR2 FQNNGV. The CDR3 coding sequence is TGTGCCAGCACCGCCCCTAACTATGGCTACACCTTC. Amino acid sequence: CASTAPNYGYTF.

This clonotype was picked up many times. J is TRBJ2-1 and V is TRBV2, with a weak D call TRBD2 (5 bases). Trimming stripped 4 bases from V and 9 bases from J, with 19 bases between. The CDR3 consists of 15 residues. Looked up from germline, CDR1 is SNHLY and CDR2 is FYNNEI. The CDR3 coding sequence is TGTGCCAGCAGTGTTTGGTCCACCCTCGCGGGTGAGCAGTTCTTC. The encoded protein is CASSVWSTLAGEQFF.

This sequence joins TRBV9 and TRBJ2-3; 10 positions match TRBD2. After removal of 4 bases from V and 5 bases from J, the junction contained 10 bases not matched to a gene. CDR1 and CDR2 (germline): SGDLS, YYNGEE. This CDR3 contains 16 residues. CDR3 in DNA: TGTGCCAGCAGCCGGAGCGGGAGGGCCCTGATAGATACGCAGTATTTT. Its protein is CASSRSGRALIDTQYF. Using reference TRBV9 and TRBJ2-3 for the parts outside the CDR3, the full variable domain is DSGVTQTPKHLITATGQRVTLRCSPRSGDLSVYWYQQSLDQGLQFLIQYYNGEERAKGNILERFSAQQFPDLHSELNLSSLELGDSALYFCASSRSGRALIDTQYFGPGTRLTVL.

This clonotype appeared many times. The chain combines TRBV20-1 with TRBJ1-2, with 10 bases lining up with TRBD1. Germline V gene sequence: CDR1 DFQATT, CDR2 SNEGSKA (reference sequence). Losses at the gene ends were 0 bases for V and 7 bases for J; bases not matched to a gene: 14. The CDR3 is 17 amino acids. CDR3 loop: CSARDWGQGSQFGGYTF. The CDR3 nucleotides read TGCAGTGCTAGAGATTGGGGACAGGGGTCCCAATTTGGTGGCTACACCTTC.

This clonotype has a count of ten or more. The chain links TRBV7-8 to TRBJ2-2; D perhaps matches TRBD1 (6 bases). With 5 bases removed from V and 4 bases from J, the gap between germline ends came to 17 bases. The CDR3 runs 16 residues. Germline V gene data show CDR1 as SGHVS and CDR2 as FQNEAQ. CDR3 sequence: CASSPMIGTFTGELFF. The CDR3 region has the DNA TGTGCCAGCAGCCCTATGATCGGGACATTCACCGGGGAGCTGTTTTTT.

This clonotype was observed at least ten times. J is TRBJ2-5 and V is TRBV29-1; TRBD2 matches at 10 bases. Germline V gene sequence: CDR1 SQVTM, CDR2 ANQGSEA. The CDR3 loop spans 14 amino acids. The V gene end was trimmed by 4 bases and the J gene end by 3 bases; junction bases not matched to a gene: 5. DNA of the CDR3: TGCAGCGTTGTTAGCGGGAGGAGCAAAGAGACCCAGTACTTC. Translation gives CSVVSGRSKETQYF.

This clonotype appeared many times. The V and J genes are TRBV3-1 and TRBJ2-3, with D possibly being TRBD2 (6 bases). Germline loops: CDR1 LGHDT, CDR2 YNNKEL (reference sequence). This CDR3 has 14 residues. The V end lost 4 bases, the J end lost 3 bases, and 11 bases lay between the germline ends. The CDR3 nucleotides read TGTGCCAGCAGCCGCAGTCGGGGGACAGATACGCAGTATTTT. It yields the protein CASSRSRGTDTQYF.

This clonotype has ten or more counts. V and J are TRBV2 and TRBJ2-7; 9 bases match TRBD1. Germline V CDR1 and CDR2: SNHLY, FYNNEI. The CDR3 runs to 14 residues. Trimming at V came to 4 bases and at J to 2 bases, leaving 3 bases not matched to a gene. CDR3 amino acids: CASSARTGAYEQYF. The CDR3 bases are TGTGCCAGCAGTGCCAGGACAGGGGCCTACGAGCAGTACTTC.

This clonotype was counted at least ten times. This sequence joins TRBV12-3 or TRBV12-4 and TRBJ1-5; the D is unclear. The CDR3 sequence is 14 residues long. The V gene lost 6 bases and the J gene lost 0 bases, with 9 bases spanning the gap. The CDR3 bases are TGTGCCAGCAGCCGACGACGTAGCAATCAGCCCCAGCATTTT. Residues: CASSRRRSNQPQHF.

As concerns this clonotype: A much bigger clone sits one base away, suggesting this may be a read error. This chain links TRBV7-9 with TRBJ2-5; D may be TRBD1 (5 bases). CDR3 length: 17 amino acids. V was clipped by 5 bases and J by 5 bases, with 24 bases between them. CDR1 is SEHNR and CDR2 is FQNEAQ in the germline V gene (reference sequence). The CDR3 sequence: CASSAIGANVAVETQYF. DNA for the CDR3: TGTGCCAGCAGCGCGATAGGGGCGAACGTGGCGGTTGAGACCCAGTACTTC.

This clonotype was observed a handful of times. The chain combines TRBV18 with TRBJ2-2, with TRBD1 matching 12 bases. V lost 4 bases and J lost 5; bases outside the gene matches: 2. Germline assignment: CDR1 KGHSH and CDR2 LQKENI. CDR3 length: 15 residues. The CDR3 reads CASSRDRGQTGELFF. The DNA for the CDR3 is TGTGCCAGCTCACGGGACAGGGGGCAAACCGGGGAGCTGTTTTTT. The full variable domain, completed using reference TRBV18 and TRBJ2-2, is NAGVMQNPRHLVRRRGQEARLRCSPMKGHSHVYWYRQLPEEGLKFMVYLQKENIIDESGMPKERFSAEFPKEGPSILRIQQVVRGDSAAYFCASSRDRGQTGELFFGEGSRLTVL.

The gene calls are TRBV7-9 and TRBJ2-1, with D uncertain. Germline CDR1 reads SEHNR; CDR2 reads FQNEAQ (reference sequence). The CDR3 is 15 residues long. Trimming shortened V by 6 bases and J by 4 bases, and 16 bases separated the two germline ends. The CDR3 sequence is CASRVSETFYNEQFF. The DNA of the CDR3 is TGTGCCAGCAGGGTCAGTGAGACCTTTTACAATGAGCAGTTCTTC. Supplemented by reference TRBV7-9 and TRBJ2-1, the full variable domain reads DTGVSQNPRHKITKRGQNVTFRCDPISEHNRLYWYRQTLGQGPEFLTYFQNEAQLEKSRLLSDRFSAERPKGSFSTLEIQRTEQGDSAMYLCASRVSETFYNEQFFGPGTRLTVL.

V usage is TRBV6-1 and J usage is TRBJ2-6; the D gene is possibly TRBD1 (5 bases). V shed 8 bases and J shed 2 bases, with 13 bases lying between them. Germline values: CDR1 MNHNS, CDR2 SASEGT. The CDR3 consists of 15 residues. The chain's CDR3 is CASVQGVTGANVLTF. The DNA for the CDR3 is TGTGCCAGCGTCCAGGGTGTAACTGGGGCCAACGTCCTGACTTTC.

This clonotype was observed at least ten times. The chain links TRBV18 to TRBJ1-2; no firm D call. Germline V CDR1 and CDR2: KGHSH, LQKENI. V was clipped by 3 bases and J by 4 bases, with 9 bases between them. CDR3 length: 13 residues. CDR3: CASSPERAYGYTF. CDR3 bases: TGTGCCAGCTCACCTGAGAGGGCCTATGGCTACACCTTC.

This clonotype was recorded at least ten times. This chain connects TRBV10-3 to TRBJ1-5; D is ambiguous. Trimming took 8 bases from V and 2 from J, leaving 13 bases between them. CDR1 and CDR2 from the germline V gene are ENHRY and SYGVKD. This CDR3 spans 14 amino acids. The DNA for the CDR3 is TGTGCCATCTCCCACGTGGAGGGCAATCAGCCCCAGCATTTT. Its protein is CAISHVEGNQPQHF.

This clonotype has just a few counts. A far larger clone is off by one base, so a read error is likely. The CDR3 region is CASSGSNIGESDEQFF. CDR3 DNA: TGTGCCAGCAGTGGCTCGAATATCGGGGAGAGCGATGAGCAGTTCTTC. V is TRBV6-1 and J is TRBJ2-1; weak D call: TRBD2 (5 bases). Germline CDR1 is MNHNS and CDR2 is SASEGT. The V gene lost 4 bases and the J gene lost 8 bases, with 21 bases spanning the gap. This CDR3 contains 16 residues.

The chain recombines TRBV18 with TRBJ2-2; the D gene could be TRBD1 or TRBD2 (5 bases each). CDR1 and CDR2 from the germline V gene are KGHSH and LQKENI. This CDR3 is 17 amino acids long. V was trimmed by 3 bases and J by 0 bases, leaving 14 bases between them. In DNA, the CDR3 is TGTGCCAGCTCACCGTCGGTGGTGGGGGCGAACACCGGGGAGCTGTTTTTT. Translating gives CASSPSVVGANTGELFF.

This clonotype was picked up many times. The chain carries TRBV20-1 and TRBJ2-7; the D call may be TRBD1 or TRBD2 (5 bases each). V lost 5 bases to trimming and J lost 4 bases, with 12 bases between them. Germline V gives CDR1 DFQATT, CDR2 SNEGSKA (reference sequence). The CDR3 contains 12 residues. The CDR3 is CSARDQWYEQYF. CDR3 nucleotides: TGCAGTGCTCGGGACCAATGGTACGAGCAGTACTTC.

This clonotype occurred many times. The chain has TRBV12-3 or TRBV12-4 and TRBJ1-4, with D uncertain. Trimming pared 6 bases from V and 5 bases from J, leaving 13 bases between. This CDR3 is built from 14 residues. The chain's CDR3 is CASRKPTGNEKLFF. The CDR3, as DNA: TGTGCCAGCAGAAAACCTACTGGGAATGAAAAACTGTTTTTT.

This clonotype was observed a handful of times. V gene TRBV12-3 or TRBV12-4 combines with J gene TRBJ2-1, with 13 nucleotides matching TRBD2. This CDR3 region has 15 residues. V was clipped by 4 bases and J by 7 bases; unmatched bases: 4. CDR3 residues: CASSSQTSGRNEQFF. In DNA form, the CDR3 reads TGTGCCAGCAGTTCTCAGACTAGCGGGAGGAATGAGCAGTTCTTC.

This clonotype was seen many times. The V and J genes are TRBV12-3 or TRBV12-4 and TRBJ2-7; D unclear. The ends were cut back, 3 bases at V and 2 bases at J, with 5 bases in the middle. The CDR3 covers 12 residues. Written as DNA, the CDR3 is TGTGCCAGCAGTTTCGCGGCCTACGAGCAGTACTTC. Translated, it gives CASSFAAYEQYF.

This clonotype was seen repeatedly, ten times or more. CDR3 coding DNA: TGCAGCGTTCGCCTCCACAGTCGGTCAGATTCACCCCTCCACTTT. This encodes CSVRLHSRSDSPLHF. This chain connects TRBV29-1 to TRBJ1-6, with no clear D. The CDR3 runs 15 residues. CDR1 is SQVTM, CDR2 ANQGSEA, per germline. V was pared by 5 bases and J by 8 bases, with 19 bases between. The full variable domain, completed using reference TRBV29-1 and TRBJ1-6, is SAVISQKPSRDICQRGTSLTIQCQVDSQVTMMFWYRQQPGQSLTLIATANQGSEATYESGFVIDKFPISRPNLTFSTLTVSNMSPEDSSIYLCSVRLHSRSDSPLHFGNGTRLTVT.

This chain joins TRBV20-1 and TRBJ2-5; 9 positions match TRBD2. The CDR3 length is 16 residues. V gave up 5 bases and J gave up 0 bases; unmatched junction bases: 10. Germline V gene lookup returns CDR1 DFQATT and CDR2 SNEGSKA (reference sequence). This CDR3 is CSADQRGVAYQETQYF. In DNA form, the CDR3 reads TGCAGTGCTGACCAGCGGGGGGTCGCGTACCAAGAGACCCAGTACTTC.

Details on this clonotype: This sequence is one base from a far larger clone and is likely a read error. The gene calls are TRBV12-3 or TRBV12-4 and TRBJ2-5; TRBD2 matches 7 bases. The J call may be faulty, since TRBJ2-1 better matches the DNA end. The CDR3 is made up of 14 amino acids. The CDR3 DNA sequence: TGTGCCAGCAACCCTCCCGGGAGGAGGAATGGGCAGTTCTTC. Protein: CASNPPGRRNGQFF.

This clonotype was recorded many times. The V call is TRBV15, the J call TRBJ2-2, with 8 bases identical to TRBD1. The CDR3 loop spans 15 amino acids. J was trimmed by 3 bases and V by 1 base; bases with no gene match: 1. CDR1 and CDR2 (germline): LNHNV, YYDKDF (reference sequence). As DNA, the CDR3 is TGTGCCACCAGCAGAGTCAGGGGGCACACCGGGGAGCTGTTTTTT. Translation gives CATSRVRGHTGELFF.

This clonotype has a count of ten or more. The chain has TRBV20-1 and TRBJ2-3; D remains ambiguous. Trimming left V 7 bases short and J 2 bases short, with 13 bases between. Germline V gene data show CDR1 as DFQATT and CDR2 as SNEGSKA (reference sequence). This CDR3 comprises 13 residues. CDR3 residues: CSGAGSNTDTQYF. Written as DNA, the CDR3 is TGCAGTGGGGCAGGCTCTAACACAGATACGCAGTATTTT.

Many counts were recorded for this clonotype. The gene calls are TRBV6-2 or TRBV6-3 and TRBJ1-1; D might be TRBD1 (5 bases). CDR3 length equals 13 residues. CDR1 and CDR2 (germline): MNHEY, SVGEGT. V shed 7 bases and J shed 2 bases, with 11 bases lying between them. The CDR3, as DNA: TGTGCCAGCAACCGGGGCCGTAACACTGAAGCTTTCTTT. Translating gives CASNRGRNTEAFF.

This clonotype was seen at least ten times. The CDR3 here is CATSGQLRYQETQYF. CDR3 in DNA: TGTGCCACCAGCGGACAGCTGCGGTACCAAGAGACCCAGTACTTC. The V and J genes are TRBV15 and TRBJ2-5; a possible D gene is TRBD1 (6 bases). Trimming stripped 5 bases from V and 0 bases from J, with 13 bases between. Germline V gene sequence: CDR1 LNHNV, CDR2 YYDKDF (reference sequence). The CDR3 covers 15 residues.